This T cell receptor beta chain was recovered during a study of CD8 T cells in ankylosing spondylitis. There are many counts of this clonotype. Its antigen is still unknown. The junction had 17 bases not matched to a gene; V was cut back by 1 base and J by 7 bases. The CDR3 is made up of 18 amino acids. Germline values: CDR1 LNHNV, CDR2 YYDKDF (reference sequence). The TCR beta libraries were generated through quantitative 5'-RACE incorporating molecular barcodes. TCRdb re-analysed the 5' RACE reads in MiXCR, keeping a single row per CDR3 protein. The sample carries approximately 500,000 distinct CDR3 sequences, approximately 11% recorded once. Study results and caveats: Ankylosing spondylitis blood seemed to carry a telltale TCR beta motif made of eight highly homologous variants. Researchers reportedly found disease-linked clones significantly enriched in matched ankylosing spondylitis synovial fluid. In synovial fluid and blood from reactive arthritis, some motif variants were previously reported.

This TCR came from a male donor with ankylosing spondylitis. This chain links TRBV15 with TRBJ1-1, with 8 bases aligning to TRBD1. Input material: blood, either unsorted or a sorted T cell fraction (not recorded which). The DNA of the CDR3 is TGTGCCACCAGCAGAGGTTTTTCAGGGACAGGCCTCTACGGTGAAGCTTTCTTT. This sequence encodes CATSRGFSGTGLYGEAFF.